This entry lists 15 T cell receptor beta chains sequenced from one sample in a study of OX40 agonist ivuxolimab in advanced cancers. The protocol was immunoSEQ multiplex PCR, while the TCRdb copy is restricted to in-frame clones and leaves out a portion. The sample shows some 82,000 clones, approximately 86% of them seen only once. The starting material was CD4+ or CD8+ T cells sorted from blood, obtained in a trial of the OX40 agonist ivuxolimab. The origin of the receptors is an adult with an advanced solid tumor such as melanoma, head and neck, liver or kidney cancer.

The chain links TRBV7-2 to TRBJ2-3; 10 nucleotides agree with TRBD2. CDR3 length: 19 amino acids. J was trimmed by 3 bases and V by 0 bases; bases with no gene match: 12. Germline V gives CDR1 SGHTA, CDR2 FQGNSA. CDR3 DNA sequence: TGTGCCAGCAGCTTAGCGTCTAATGCTGGGGGACTAGCGACAGATACGCAGTATTTT. Its protein is CASSLASNAGGLATDTQYF.

The J gene is TRBJ2-7, the V gene TRBV7-8, with TRBD2 matching over 9 bases. Losses at the gene ends were 1 base for V and 6 bases for J; bases not matched to a gene: 4. The CDR3 loop spans 14 amino acids. Germline assignment: CDR1 SGHVS and CDR2 FQNEAQ. The CDR3 DNA is TGTGCCAGCAGCTTAGGAGCGGGAGGCTCCGAGCAGTACTTC. As protein: CASSLGAGGSEQYF.

The V gene is TRBV9, the J gene TRBJ2-1, with 13 bases fitting TRBD2. Germline assignment: CDR1 SGDLS and CDR2 YYNGEE. The CDR3 contains 19 residues. V trimming: 4 bases; J trimming: 0 bases; junction bases outside the gene matches: 10. CDR3 in DNA: TGTGCCAGCAGCCCCAGGACTAGCGGGAGAACCAGCTCCTACAATGAGCAGTTCTTC. As protein: CASSPRTSGRTSSYNEQFF.

The rearrangement uses TRBV27 and TRBJ2-1; no clear D. CDR1 MNHEY and CDR2 SMNVEV come from the germline V gene (reference sequence). Trimming pared 9 bases from V and 13 bases from J, leaving 13 bases between. The CDR3 sequence is 10 residues long. This CDR3 is CAREPIPQFF. CDR3 sequence (DNA): TGTGCCAGGGAGCCAATACCCCAGTTCTTC.

This rearrangement joins TRBV30 to TRBJ2-2; no clear D. The CDR3 loop spans 13 amino acids. The V end was cut by 3 bases, the J end by 3 bases, with 8 bases between. CDR1 and CDR2 (germline): GTSNPN, SVGIG (reference sequence). CDR3 loop: CAWRTRYTGELFF. Here the CDR3 DNA reads TGTGCCTGGAGAACCAGATACACCGGGGAGCTGTTTTTT.

The chain couples TRBV11-2 to TRBJ2-5; a weak D match, TRBD2 (6 bases). Germline V gives CDR1 SGHAT, CDR2 FQNNGV. V lost 3 bases, J lost 4 bases, and 21 bases lay in between. CDR3 size: 17 residues. The CDR3 DNA sequence: TGTGCCAGCAGCTTTGGCGGCCAAGCGGGCTCGGGAGAGACCCAGTACTTC. It codes for CASSFGGQAGSGETQYF.

This rearrangement joins TRBV5-1 to TRBJ2-7, with D possibly matching TRBD1 (5 bases). Germline CDR1 reads SGHRS; CDR2 reads YFSETQ. The CDR3 covers 15 residues. Trimming took off 4 bases at V and 5 bases at J, with 19 bases between the two ends. CDR3 residues: CASSPPAQGNHEQYF. DNA of the CDR3: TGCGCCAGCAGCCCGCCTGCCCAGGGTAACCACGAGCAGTACTTC.

The chain combines TRBV28 with TRBJ2-7; D remains ambiguous. The germline V and J ends were trimmed by 3 bases and 5 bases, with 11 bases remaining between them. CDR1 is MDHEN and CDR2 is SYDVKM in the germline V gene. The CDR3 runs 13 residues. The CDR3 nucleotides read TGTGCCAGCAGTTTGGGGAATATGGACGAGCAGTACTTC. Translation: CASSLGNMDEQYF.

V and J are TRBV7-9 and TRBJ2-7; 9 bases align to TRBD2. V lost 2 bases, J lost 6 bases, and 5 bases stayed unmatched. The CDR3 is made up of 14 amino acids. Per the germline V gene, CDR1 is SEHNR and CDR2 is FQNEAQ (reference sequence). Written as DNA, the CDR3 is TGTGCCAGCAGCTTAAGGCGGGAGGGAGGCGAGCAGTACTTC. Its translation is CASSLRREGGEQYF.

The V call is TRBV28, the J call TRBJ1-5; D unresolved. Germline CDR1 is MDHEN and CDR2 is SYDVKM. The CDR3 length is 12 residues. V was trimmed by 5 bases and J by 9 bases, leaving 11 bases between them. CDR3 in DNA: TGTGCCAGCAGTCCAGGACCTGCGCCCCAGCATTTT. Protein sequence: CASSPGPAPQHF.

J is TRBJ2-1 and V is TRBV28; weak D call: TRBD2 (6 bases). V was clipped by 4 bases and J by 4 bases, with 17 bases between them. Germline V gene lookup returns CDR1 MDHEN and CDR2 SYDVKM. The CDR3 loop spans 16 amino acids. The CDR3 loop is CASSSSRLAPYNEQFF. CDR3 DNA sequence: TGTGCCAGCAGTTCCTCCCGGCTAGCGCCTTACAATGAGCAGTTCTTC.

The chain carries TRBV7-2 and TRBJ2-7, with D unclear. The V end lost 1 base, the J end lost 4 bases, and 8 bases lay between the germline ends. The CDR3 has 13 amino acids. CDR1 is SGHTA, CDR2 FQGNSA, per germline. The CDR3 nucleotides are TGTGCCAGCAGCTTAGTATCGGCTTACGAGCAGTACTTC. Amino acids: CASSLVSAYEQYF.

V is TRBV4-1 and J is TRBJ2-2; 7 bases agree with TRBD2. Germline CDR1 reads MGHRA; CDR2 reads YSYEKL. The CDR3 length is 17 residues. The junction had 11 bases not matched to a gene; V was cut back by 5 bases and J by 2 bases. The CDR3 sequence is CASSAGVVGINTGELFF. In DNA, the CDR3 is TGCGCCAGCAGCGCGGGGGTGGTGGGAATCAACACCGGGGAGCTGTTTTTT.

The rearrangement links TRBV2 to TRBJ2-7; 11 positions match TRBD2. The CDR3 sequence is 14 residues long. The germline CDR1 and CDR2 sequences are SNHLY and FYNNEI. V lost 5 bases and J lost 3; bases outside the gene matches: 3. The CDR3 region has the DNA TGTGCCAGCAGTTCCGGGACTAGCGGCTACGAGCAGTACTTC. It is translated as CASSSGTSGYEQYF.

The rearrangement links TRBV9 to TRBJ2-5; D unresolved. Trimming took off 2 bases at V and 2 bases at J, with 13 bases between the two ends. The CDR3 runs to 15 residues. The germline V gene encodes CDR1 SGDLS and CDR2 YYNGEE. The CDR3 spells CASSVGGISQETQYF. CDR3 nucleotide sequence: TGTGCCAGCAGCGTTGGCGGAATATCACAAGAGACCCAGTACTTC.